This TCR beta chain was documented in a study of blood T cell repertoires in COVID-19. At the level of the study: Samples of COVID-19 (acute and convalescent) were obtained from the United States, Italy and Spain.

The table came from immunoSEQ multiplex PCR; TCRdb's copy has only in-frame clones and leaves some out. The table records some 120,000 clones, roughly 80% of them present only once. The receptor's source is a man between 65 and 85 years old with acute or convalescent COVID-19. The sample taken for sequencing was peripheral blood.

CDR3 DNA sequence: TGTGCCAGCAGTTACGGGCGGGGGAACAATGAGCAGTTCTTC. It is translated as CASSYGRGNNEQFF. The chain uses TRBV6-5 and TRBJ2-1; TRBD2 aligns across 7 bases. The junction had 3 bases not matched to a gene; V was cut back by 2 bases and J by 5 bases. The CDR3 has 14 residues. Germline V CDR1 and CDR2: MNHEY, SVGAGI.